This entry lists 30 T cell receptor beta chains sequenced from one sample in a study of cytomegalovirus exposure and HLA in healthy donors (dated by TCRdb to the late 2010s). The library was built by means of the immunoSEQ multiplex PCR assay. As stored in TCRdb, this immuneACCESS dataset retains in-frame rearrangements with V and J assigned. A fraction of the clones does not appear; measured against another copy, unresolved V genes explain less than half of the discrepancy, and the remainder lacks a known reason. In this sample the table shows under 250,000 clones, roughly 81% of which occur a single time. The ten top clones hold roughly 1.2% of the sample. Specimen: PBMCs. The receptors originated from a woman aged 25 to 45 in good health and CMV-seronegative.

In its sample, this clone was seen once. The rearrangement links TRBV11-2 to TRBJ2-7; no reliable D call. Between the trimmed V and J ends, which lost 0 bases and 7 bases, there was a span of 7 bases. CDR3 length: 12 residues. Per germline, CDR1 SGHAT and CDR2 FQNNGV. CDR3 loop: CASSLDLLEQYF. The CDR3 DNA reads TGTGCCAGCAGCTTAGATTTACTTGAGCAGTACTTC.

The V and J genes are TRBV6-1 and TRBJ1-2, with D maybe TRBD1 (6 bases). Germline CDR1 MNHNS, CDR2 SASEGT. CDR3 length: 14 amino acids. CDR3 residues: CGGGRVTGSYGYTF. Written as DNA, the CDR3 is TGTGGGGGGGGGAGGGTCACAGGGTCCTATGGCTACACCTTC.

In this sample, this clone turned up many times. J is TRBJ1-5 and V is TRBV6-5; possible D gene TRBD1, 6 bases. V was shortened by 3 bases and J by 0 bases, with 9 bases between the two germline ends. CDR1 and CDR2 from the germline V gene are MNHEY and SVGAGI. This CDR3 contains 15 residues. This CDR3 reads CASSYNRVSNQPQHF. The DNA of the CDR3 is TGTGCCAGCAGTTATAACAGGGTTAGCAATCAGCCCCAGCATTTT.

At least ten counts were recorded for this clone. V and J are TRBV5-6 and TRBJ2-7; D might be TRBD2 (5 bases). Germline loops: CDR1 SGHDT, CDR2 YYEEEE. The CDR3 consists of 13 residues. Trimming removed 5 bases at V and 1 base at J, with 10 bases between. The CDR3 is CASRDGVSYEQYF. The CDR3 nucleotides read TGTGCCAGCAGGGACGGGGTATCCTACGAGCAGTACTTC.

This clone was found a few times. The chain is built from TRBV5-1 and TRBJ1-1, with no clear D. Germline CDR1 is SGHRS and CDR2 is YFSETQ. V was cut by 1 base and J by 2 bases, with 9 bases left in between. This CDR3 is 14 amino acids long. The DNA for the CDR3 is TGCGCCAGCAGCTTGTTACAGACAAACACTGAAGCTTTCTTT. Translated: CASSLLQTNTEAFF.

This clone was counted a single time. CDR3 loop: CASSFGTGGAETQYF. CDR3 nucleotides: TGTGCCAGCAGCTTTGGTACAGGGGGGGCAGAGACCCAGTACTTC. The genes are TRBV7-9 and TRBJ2-5, with a possible D match to TRBD1 (8 bases). Germline CDR1 reads SEHNR; CDR2 reads FQNEAQ (reference sequence). Between the trimmed V and J ends, which lost 3 bases and 4 bases, there was a span of 15 bases. The CDR3 extends over 15 amino acids. Full variable domain (missing parts from reference TRBV7-9 and TRBJ2-5): DTGVSQNPRHKITKRGQNVTFRCDPISEHNRLYWYRQTLGQGPEFLTYFQNEAQLEKSRLLSDRFSAERPKGSFSTLEIQRTEQGDSAMYLCASSFGTGGAETQYFGPGTRLLVL.

This clone was counted a few times. Here the CDR3 reads CASSERGQPQHF. CDR3 in DNA: TGCGCCAGCAGTGAAAGAGGGCAGCCCCAGCATTTT. The V gene is TRBV10-1, the J gene TRBJ1-5; D not resolved. The V end lost 3 bases, the J end lost 7 bases, and 7 bases lay between the germline ends. The CDR3 has 12 amino acids. Germline V CDR1 and CDR2: WNHNN, SYGVQD (reference sequence).

J is TRBJ1-2 and V is TRBV19; 9 nucleotides align to TRBD1. The V and J ends lost 7 bases and 6 bases, in that order; junction bases with no gene match: 9. From germline, CDR1 is LNHDA and CDR2 SQIVND (reference sequence). The CDR3 covers 14 residues. The CDR3 nucleotides are TGTGCCAGTACCGCGGGACAGGGTTTAAATGGCTACACCTTC. Translating gives CASTAGQGLNGYTF.

In the case of this clone: One end of the junction fails to match germline, which may point to a read error. The genes are TRBV2 and TRBJ1-1, with D possibly TRBD1 on 6 matching bases. Looked up from germline, CDR1 is SNHLY and CDR2 is FYNNEI. The CDR3 is 12 amino acids. The CDR3 nucleotides read TGTGCCAGCAGTGAAAGAGGGACACCTAGTCTCTTT. Amino acid sequence: CASSERGTPSLF.

V gene TRBV5-1 combines with J gene TRBJ1-2; D unclear. This CDR3 spans 12 amino acids. From germline, CDR1 is SGHRS and CDR2 YFSETQ. Trimming left V 1 base short and J 6 bases short, with 7 bases between. The CDR3 reads CASSLSRNGYTF. For the CDR3, the DNA is TGCGCCAGCAGCTTGAGCAGGAATGGCTACACCTTC.

The chain uses TRBV4-1 and TRBJ2-1, with TRBD2 identical over 7 bases. This CDR3 has 13 amino acids. V was pared by 10 bases and J by 7 bases, with 10 bases of the junction left unmatched. Per the germline V gene, CDR1 is MGHRA and CDR2 is YSYEKL. CDR3 bases: TGCGCCACGCAGCGGGATCCTTTTAATGAGCAGTTCTTC. It translates to CATQRDPFNEQFF.

This clone was picked up one time. This chain connects TRBV5-1 to TRBJ2-1; 12 bases are a match to TRBD2. V trimming: 2 bases; J trimming: 4 bases; junction bases outside the gene matches: 4. This CDR3 is built from 16 residues. The germline V gene has CDR1 SGHRS and CDR2 YFSETQ. Written as DNA, the CDR3 is TGCGCCAGCAGCTTAATGACTAGCGGGGGTTACAATGAGCAGTTCTTC. Its translation: CASSLMTSGGYNEQFF. The variable domain in full, with the rest retrieved from reference TRBV5-1 and TRBJ2-1, is KAGVTQTPRYLIKTRGQQVTLSCSPISGHRSVSWYQQTPGQGLQFLFEYFSETQRNKGNFPGRFSGRQFSNSRSEMNVSTLELGDSALYLCASSLMTSGGYNEQFFGPGTRLTVL.

This clone was seen a few times. V is TRBV7-9 and J is TRBJ1-2, with no clear D. Germline V CDR1 and CDR2: SEHNR, FQNEAQ (reference sequence). The CDR3 has 13 residues. V was cut by 4 bases and J by 13 bases, with 19 bases left in between. The CDR3 protein is CASSSPGEAGSTF. CDR3 coding DNA: TGTGCCAGCAGCTCCCCCGGGGAGGCCGGATCCACCTTC.

J is TRBJ2-3 and V is TRBV6-1; 7 bases are a match to TRBD2. There are 14 residues in the CDR3. Germline CDR1 and CDR2: MNHNS and SASEGT. With V trimmed by 5 bases and J by 2 bases, 4 bases remained unmatched. The chain's CDR3 is CASSTSGITDTQYF. The CDR3, as DNA: TGTGCCAGCAGTACGAGCGGGATCACAGATACGCAGTATTTT.

The gene calls are TRBV5-4 and TRBJ1-2; 7 bases are shared with TRBD1. This CDR3 spans 15 amino acids. Germline assignment: CDR1 SGHNT and CDR2 YYREEE (reference sequence). V gave up 0 bases and J gave up 8 bases; unmatched junction bases: 10. The CDR3 coding sequence is TGTGCCAGCAGCTTGGGTGAAGGGGGCGCTGGGGGCTACACCTTC. It is translated as CASSLGEGGAGGYTF.

This clone occurred once. The CDR3 DNA sequence: TGTGCCAGCAGCGCCGGGGTAAACACCGGGGAGCTGTTTTTT. Translating it yields CASSAGVNTGELFF. V is TRBV9 and J is TRBJ2-2; D might be TRBD2 (5 bases). The length of the CDR3 is 14 residues. The V gene lost 3 bases and the J gene lost 2 bases, with 8 bases spanning the gap. Germline CDR1 is SGDLS and CDR2 is YYNGEE.

This clone showed up just a few times. This rearrangement joins TRBV30 to TRBJ1-5; D uncertain. This CDR3 spans 12 amino acids. Germline lookup yields CDR1 GTSNPN and CDR2 SVGIG (reference sequence). V lost 0 bases and J 3 bases, leaving 3 bases between the germline ends. CDR3 sequence (DNA): TGTGCCTGGAGTGTCCTCAATCAGCCCCAGCATTTT. Its protein product is CAWSVLNQPQHF.

This chain connects TRBV11-3 to TRBJ2-1; 9 positions match TRBD2. The germline V gene has CDR1 SGHNT and CDR2 YENEEA. This CDR3 contains 18 residues. V shed 3 bases, J shed 0 bases, and the junction held 9 bases outside the gene matches. The CDR3 spells CASSLGAGGSSSYNEQFF. CDR3 DNA: TGTGCCAGCAGCTTGGGAGCGGGGGGCTCGAGCTCCTACAATGAGCAGTTCTTC.

This clone occurred once. V usage is TRBV19 and J usage is TRBJ1-5; D gene uncertain. In germline, CDR1 is LNHDA, CDR2 SQIVND (reference sequence). V lost 4 bases to trimming and J lost 3 bases, with 19 bases between them. The CDR3 length is 17 residues. CDR3: CASSSHTTASYNQPQHF. The CDR3 DNA reads as TGTGCCAGTAGTAGCCACACAACAGCTTCGTACAATCAGCCCCAGCATTTT.

The J gene is TRBJ2-1, the V gene TRBV6-5; 10 nucleotides agree with TRBD2. Germline loops: CDR1 MNHEY, CDR2 SVGAGI. V lost 5 bases and J lost 7; bases outside the gene matches: 8. The CDR3 totals 15 residues. CDR3 in DNA: TGTGCCAGCAGTCGTAGCGGGAGGTTAAAGAATGAGCAGTTCTTC. This encodes CASSRSGRLKNEQFF.

A few counts support this clone. J is TRBJ2-1 and V is TRBV27, with 7 bases fitting TRBD2. The CDR3 has 13 residues. CDR1 is MNHEY and CDR2 is SMNVEV in the germline V gene (reference sequence). V lost 3 bases, J lost 6 bases, and 2 bases stayed unmatched. CDR3 coding DNA: TGTGCCAGCAGTTTGACTAGCTTCAATGAGCAGTTCTTC. Protein sequence: CASSLTSFNEQFF.

The chain combines TRBV19 with TRBJ1-2; a possible D gene is TRBD1 (5 bases). Trimming left V 1 base short and J 5 bases short, with 8 bases between. CDR1 LNHDA and CDR2 SQIVND come from the germline V gene (reference sequence). This CDR3 comprises 13 residues. Here the CDR3 DNA reads TGTGCCAGTAGTATAGGCCGGGGGTATGGCTACACCTTC. Protein product: CASSIGRGYGYTF.

V usage is TRBV15 and J usage is TRBJ1-4, with 7 bases aligning to TRBD1. Germline V gives CDR1 LNHNV, CDR2 YYDKDF (reference sequence). This CDR3 has 16 residues. V shed 4 bases, J shed 6 bases, and the junction held 11 bases outside the gene matches. The CDR3 nucleotides read TGTGCCACCAGCAACGACAGGGTTCGGAGATATGAAAAACTGTTTTTT. It translates to CATSNDRVRRYEKLFF.

The chain's CDR3 is CASWTGQGEKLFF. CDR3 bases: TGTGCCAGTTGGACCGGACAAGGTGAAAAACTGTTTTTT. This sequence joins TRBV6-1 and TRBJ1-4; tentative D call: TRBD1 (5 bases). V was cut by 9 bases and J by 7 bases, with 15 bases left in between. Per the germline V gene, CDR1 is MNHNS and CDR2 is SASEGT. The CDR3 runs to 13 residues.

This sequence joins TRBV7-9 and TRBJ1-5, with 7 bases fitting TRBD1. This CDR3 is 16 amino acids long. Germline CDR1 is SEHNR and CDR2 is FQNEAQ (reference sequence). V shed 5 bases and J 0 bases; nucleotides not matched to a gene: 7. CDR3 coding DNA: TGTGCCAGCAGCCAGGGGGACGTGGTTAGCAATCAGCCCCAGCATTTT. It codes for CASSQGDVVSNQPQHF.

This chain links TRBV4-2 with TRBJ1-1; TRBD1 might be the D (6 bases). Germline CDR1 reads LGHNA; CDR2 reads YNFKEQ. V was trimmed by 5 bases and J by 0 bases, leaving 16 bases between them. The CDR3 consists of 16 residues. CDR3 DNA: TGTGCCAGCAGCGGCAGTTGGGGGACAATGAACACTGAAGCTTTCTTT. This codes for CASSGSWGTMNTEAFF.

As to this clone: An end of the junction does not agree with germline; a read error may underlie this. J is TRBJ2-1 and V is TRBV5-1; 7 positions agree with TRBD2. The CDR3 extends over 15 amino acids. The germline V gene has CDR1 SGHRS and CDR2 YFSETQ. CDR3 nucleotides: TGCGCCAGCAGGTTGGGGGACCTCGGGAGGAGTGAGCAGTTCTTC. This codes for CASRLGDLGRSEQFF.

The chain recombines TRBV6-5 with TRBJ1-6; D possibly corresponds to TRBD1 (5 bases). Germline CDR1 reads MNHEY; CDR2 reads SVGAGI. V lost 6 bases to trimming and J lost 10 bases, with 16 bases between them. There are 14 residues in the CDR3. The DNA of the CDR3 is TGTGCCAGCAGGGAGGGACGGTTATCCTCACCCCTCCACTTT. It encodes CASREGRLSSPLHF.

This clone was recorded a few times. This chain uses TRBV5-1 with TRBJ1-1; tentatively, D is TRBD1 (5 bases). V lost 0 bases, J lost 0 bases, and 6 bases lay in between. The V gene's germline CDR1 is SGHRS and CDR2 YFSETQ. This CDR3 has 14 amino acids. The CDR3 DNA follows: TGCGCCAGCAGCTTGGCAGGGATGAACACTGAAGCTTTCTTT. This encodes CASSLAGMNTEAFF.

The chain combines TRBV18 with TRBJ1-1; perhaps TRBD1 as D (5 bases). Germline V gives CDR1 KGHSH, CDR2 LQKENI. The V end lost 4 bases, the J end lost 0 bases, and 6 bases lay between the germline ends. The CDR3 spans 13 residues. In nucleotides, the CDR3 is TGTGCCAGCTCACAGGACATGAACACTGAAGCTTTCTTT. It specifies CASSQDMNTEAFF.